This is a list of T cell receptor beta chains from one sample in a study of T cell responses to AZD1222 COVID-19 vaccine. TCRdb keeps only in-frame clones here, not all; method: immunoSEQ multiplex PCR. The sample contains some 200,000 clones, more than 80% of which appear only once. This specimen was peripheral blood, taken on day 0 of AZD1222 vaccination. All receptors derive from an adult in good health. CDR3s include the opening cysteine and the closing phenylalanine or tryptophan. A D gene is named only where the DNA matches it firmly. A clone size is listed for some rows: how often the clone was seen (once, few, many), or a class if it is expanded.

>TRBJ1-4|.|TRBV7-9|.
CASSVWRGNEKLFF
TGTGCCAGCAGCGTGTGGAGGGGGAATGAAAAACTGTTTTTT
>TRBJ2-4|once|TRBV3-1/TRBV3-2|.
CASSQDRGSWRAKNIQYF
TGTGCCAGCAGCCAAGATAGAGGGAGTTGGAGGGCCAAAAACATTCAGTACTTC
>TRBJ1-4|.|TRBV6-5|TRBD1
CASGPGQGNEKLFF
TGTGCCAGCGGACCGGGACAGGGAAATGAAAAACTGTTTTTT
>TRBJ2-1|once|TRBV7-6|TRBD2
CASSLGLAGGNEQFF
TGTGCCAGCAGCTTAGGACTAGCGGGAGGTAATGAGCAGTTCTTC
>TRBJ2-1|.|TRBV11-2|.
CASSLGLSWDQFF
TGTGCCAGCAGCTTAGGTCTGAGTTGGGACCAGTTCTTC
>TRBJ1-2|once|TRBV7-2|.
CASSQDWTNYGYTF
TGTGCCAGCAGTCAAGACTGGACTAACTATGGCTACACCTTC
>TRBJ2-7|few|TRBV6-5|.
CASSPGVPEQYF
TGTGCCAGCAGTCCTGGGGTGCCCGAGCAGTACTTC
>TRBJ1-1|.|TRBV19|.
CAMAVSLDTEAFF
TGTGCCATGGCAGTAAGTTTAGACACTGAAGCTTTCTTT
>TRBJ2-5|once|TRBV11-2|TRBD1
CASSGNPGQAKKTQYF
TGTGCCAGCAGCGGCAATCCGGGACAGGCTAAAAAGACCCAGTACTTC
>TRBJ2-2|.|TRBV6-5|.
CASRPENTGELFF
TGTGCCAGCAGACCAGAGAACACCGGGGAGCTGTTTTTT
>TRBJ1-1|.|TRBV6-5|TRBD1
CASRSTGEGGTEAFF
TGTGCCAGCAGGTCCACAGGGGAGGGGGGCACTGAAGCTTTCTTT
>TRBJ1-1|.|TRBV12-3/TRBV12-4|.
CASSEQGITEAFF
TGTGCCAGCAGTGAACAGGGAATCACTGAAGCTTTCTTT
>TRBJ1-1|.|TRBV14|.
CASSRRSAYYGRNTEAFF
TGTGCCAGCAGCCGACGATCGGCTTATTACGGCCGGAACACTGAAGCTTTCTTT
>TRBJ2-1|.|TRBV7-9|.
CASIGGGSGSNEQFF
TGTGCCAGCATTGGGGGCGGGAGCGGGTCGAATGAGCAGTTCTTC
>TRBJ1-2|few|TRBV27|TRBD1
CASSSGTGFSGYTF
TGTGCCAGCAGTTCTGGGACAGGGTTTTCCGGCTACACCTTC
>TRBJ2-1|.|TRBV25-1|.
CASSEINEQFF
TGTGCCAGCAGTGAAATCAATGAGCAGTTCTTC
>TRBJ1-1|.|TRBV11-2|TRBD1
CASSIGTGRRSTEAFF
TGTGCCAGCAGCATCGGGACAGGGAGGAGATCCACTGAAGCTTTCTTT
>TRBJ2-5|.|TRBV5-4|TRBD2
CASSLAPSGGGETQYF
TGTGCCAGCAGCTTGGCCCCTAGCGGGGGGGGAGAGACCCAGTACTTC
>TRBJ1-2|.|TRBV5-4|.
CASSLDSRNYGYTF
TGTGCCAGCAGCTTGGACAGCCGGAACTATGGCTACACCTTC
>TRBJ1-2|.|TRBV5-1|.
CASQAGPATEYGYTF
TGCGCCAGCCAAGCCGGGCCAGCTACGGAGTATGGCTACACCTTC
>TRBJ1-2|.|TRBV3-1/TRBV3-2|TRBD1
CASSQLLDRANYGYTF
TGTGCCAGCAGCCAACTTCTCGACAGGGCTAACTATGGCTACACCTTC
>TRBJ1-5|.|TRBV19|TRBD1
CASSSVDRGSNQPQHF
TGTGCCAGTAGTTCCGTCGACAGGGGGAGCAATCAGCCCCAGCATTTT
>TRBJ2-7|.|TRBV29-1|.
CSVGGRVSYEQYF
TGCAGCGTTGGGGGACGGGTATCCTACGAGCAGTACTTC
>TRBJ2-1|.|TRBV2|.
CASYPESGLSLYNEQFF
TGTGCCAGTTACCCGGAAAGCGGCCTAAGTCTATACAATGAGCAGTTCTTC
>TRBJ1-5|.|TRBV5-6|TRBD1
CASSLVTTGGGNQPQHF
TGTGCCAGCAGCTTGGTGACGACAGGGGGAGGCAATCAGCCCCAGCATTTT
>TRBJ2-2|.|TRBV6-5|TRBD2
CASRGAGDRSGELFF
TGTGCCAGCAGAGGAGCGGGGGACCGATCCGGGGAGCTGTTTTTT
>TRBJ2-7|.|TRBV6-5|.
CASTPATGQISEQYF
TGTGCCAGCACCCCGGCGACAGGTCAAATATCCGAGCAGTACTTC
>TRBJ1-1|.|TRBV28|TRBD1
CASSLWRGTGGIEAFF
TGTGCCAGCAGTTTATGGCGCGGGACAGGGGGCATCGAAGCTTTCTTT
>TRBJ2-7|.|TRBV19|.
CASSPLRGIHEQYF
TGTGCCAGTAGCCCCCTGCGGGGTATCCACGAGCAGTACTTC
>TRBJ2-2|.|TRBV5-1|TRBD2
CASSPLAGATNTGELFF
TGCGCCAGCAGCCCGCTAGCGGGAGCGACGAACACCGGGGAGCTGTTTTTT
>TRBJ1-1|.|TRBV18|TRBD1
CASSRTGADTEAFF
TGTGCCAGCTCGAGGACAGGGGCGGACACTGAAGCTTTCTTT
>TRBJ1-2|.|TRBV6-2/TRBV6-3|.
CASSYSSGRNYGYTF
TGTGCCAGCAGTTACTCCAGTGGAAGGAACTATGGCTACACCTTC
>TRBJ1-4|.|TRBV5-4|TRBD1
CASSPHSGTGNEKLFF
TGTGCCAGCAGCCCCCACTCCGGGACAGGGAATGAAAAACTGTTTTTT
>TRBJ1-4|.|TRBV18|.
CASSPQSGVGEKLFF
TGTGCCAGCTCACCTCAGAGCGGGGTGGGTGAAAAACTGTTTTTT
>TRBJ1-1|once|TRBV6-5|.
CASTLQFTMNTEAFF
TGTGCCAGCACTTTACAGTTCACGATGAACACTGAAGCTTTCTTT
>TRBJ2-3|.|TRBV18|.
CASSPRRDPDTQYF
TGTGCCAGCTCACCGCGCCGGGACCCAGATACGCAGTATTTT
>TRBJ2-2|.|TRBV2|TRBD1
CASSGTGDTGELFF
TGTGCCAGCAGCGGGACAGGGGACACCGGGGAGCTGTTTTTT
>TRBJ2-3|once|TRBV6-5|.
CASSYERGPDTQYF
TGTGCCAGCAGTTACGAAAGGGGCCCGGATACGCAGTATTTT
>TRBJ1-2|.|TRBV5-6|.
CASSLERLIYGYTF
TGTGCCAGCAGCTTGGAGCGGCTGATCTATGGCTACACCTTC
>TRBJ2-1|.|TRBV6-5|.
CASGSVREQFF
TGTGCCAGCGGTTCGGTTCGGGAGCAGTTCTTC
>TRBJ1-5|.|TRBV2|.
CASSGPGRTVSPQHF
TGTGCCAGCAGTGGGCCGGGGCGGACTGTTTCGCCCCAGCATTTT
>TRBJ1-1|.|TRBV28|.
CASSPRVGATEAFF
TGTGCCAGCAGTCCCCGAGTGGGGGCAACTGAAGCTTTCTTT
>TRBJ2-2|.|TRBV4-1|.
CASSQAWGRGTGELFF
TGCGCCAGCAGCCAAGCTTGGGGGAGAGGGACCGGGGAGCTGTTTTTT
>TRBJ1-6|.|TRBV14|.
CASSNGLPDNSPLHF
TGTGCCAGCAGTAACGGACTGCCCGATAATTCACCCCTCCACTTT
>TRBJ1-5|.|TRBV11-2|.
CASSLVFSRVDQPQHF
TGTGCCAGCAGCTTAGTCTTTTCCAGGGTCGATCAGCCCCAGCATTTT